The rows below give T cell receptor beta chains drawn from one sample of a study of neoadjuvant anti-PD-1 for oral cavity cancer. The protocol was immunoSEQ multiplex PCR, while the TCRdb copy is restricted to in-frame clones and leaves out a portion. Among 14,000 or so clones listed, 70% to 80% were seen once. Specimen: PBMCs, collected before nivolumab (anti-PD-1) treatment. These receptor sequences come from a person between 40 and 80 years old with oral cavity squamous cell carcinoma. Both conserved end residues are part of each CDR3. D genes are given only for firm matches. Clone size is given for some rows only: seen once, a few or many times, or a class if the clone is expanded.

v_call	cdr3_length	j_call	clone_size	d_call	cdr3_nt	cdr3_aa
TRBV15	14	TRBJ2-2	NA	NA	TGTGCCACCAGCACCTCGACAGAGCCCGGGGAGCTGTTTTTT	CATSTSTEPGELFF
TRBV7-3	16	TRBJ2-1	few	TRBD1	TGTGCCAGCAGCTTAGGGGGCACAGGGGCCTACAATGAGCAGTTCTTC	CASSLGGTGAYNEQFF
TRBV6-1	13	TRBJ1-1	NA	NA	TGTGCCAGCAGTGACCGGAGGAACACTGAAGCTTTCTTT	CASSDRRNTEAFF
TRBV7-2	14	TRBJ1-5	NA	NA	TGTGCCAGCAGCTCGGGGAGCACGAATCAGCCCCAGCATTTT	CASSSGSTNQPQHF
TRBV28	14	TRBJ1-5	few	TRBD1	TGTGCCAGCAGGGGCGGACAGGGTGGTCAGCCCCAGCATTTT	CASRGGQGGQPQHF
TRBV5-1	14	TRBJ1-3	NA	NA	TGCGCCAGCAGCCGCGGAGCCTCTGGAAACACCATATATTTT	CASSRGASGNTIYF
TRBV5-1	18	TRBJ2-5	NA	NA	TGCGCCAGCAGCGCGAATTTCGGGGCGCGGCTGAGTCAAGAGACCCAGTACTTC	CASSANFGARLSQETQYF
TRBV7-9	13	TRBJ1-1	NA	NA	TGTGCCAGCAGCCTACAGGGGAACACTGAAGCTTTCTTT	CASSLQGNTEAFF
TRBV18	16	TRBJ2-1	once	NA	TGTGCCAGCTCACCCCTTAGCCGGAGCTCCTACAATGAGCAGTTCTTC	CASSPLSRSSYNEQFF
TRBV28	15	TRBJ1-5	few	NA	TGTGCCAGCACCTCTCTTCGGCGAGGGGACCAGCCCCAGCATTTT	CASTSLRRGDQPQHF
TRBV19	15	TRBJ1-3	NA	NA	TGTGCCAGTACGGAGGTCACAGGCTCTGGAAACACCATATATTTT	CASTEVTGSGNTIYF
TRBV11-2	15	TRBJ1-1	NA	NA	TGTGCCAGCAGCTTTCCCTCCTTAATGAACACTGAAGCTTTCTTT	CASSFPSLMNTEAFF
TRBV27	12	TRBJ2-1	NA	NA	TGTGCCAGCAGGGACCTCTTCAATGAGCAGTTCTTC	CASRDLFNEQFF
TRBV28	15	TRBJ1-3	NA	NA	TGTGCCAGCACCACATTCCGGGGGGCTGGAAACACCATATATTTT	CASTTFRGAGNTIYF
TRBV19	14	TRBJ2-7	NA	NA	TGTGCCAGTAGCATCGTCCTAAGCTCCTACGAGCAGTACTTC	CASSIVLSSYEQYF
TRBV5-6	14	TRBJ2-7	NA	NA	TGTGCCAGCAGCTCGGGGTTGAGCTCCTACGAGCAGTACTTC	CASSSGLSSYEQYF
TRBV14	14	TRBJ2-7	NA	TRBD1	TGTGCCAGCAGCCAAGACGCCAGGGGGCACAAGCAGTACTTC	CASSQDARGHKQYF